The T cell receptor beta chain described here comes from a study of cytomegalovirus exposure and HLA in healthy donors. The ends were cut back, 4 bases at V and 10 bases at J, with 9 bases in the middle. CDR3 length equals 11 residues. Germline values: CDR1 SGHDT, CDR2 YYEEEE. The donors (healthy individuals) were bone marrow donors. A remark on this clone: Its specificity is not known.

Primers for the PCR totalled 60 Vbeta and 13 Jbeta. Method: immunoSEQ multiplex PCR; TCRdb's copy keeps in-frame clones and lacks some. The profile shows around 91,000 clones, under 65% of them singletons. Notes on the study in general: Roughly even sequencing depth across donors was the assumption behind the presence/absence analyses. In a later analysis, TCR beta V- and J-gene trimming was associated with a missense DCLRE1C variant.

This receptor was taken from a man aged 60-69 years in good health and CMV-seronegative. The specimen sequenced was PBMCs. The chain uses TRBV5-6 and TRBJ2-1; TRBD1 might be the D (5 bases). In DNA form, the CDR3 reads TGTGCCAGCAGCGGATACAGGGAGCAGTTCTTC. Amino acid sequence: CASSGYREQFF.